The 30 T cell receptor beta chains reported below all come from one sample, sequenced in a study of graft-versus-host responses after intestinal transplantation. Sequencing was performed with immunoSEQ multiplex PCR; in TCRdb, only in-frame clones are kept and a portion is missing. The sample includes about 90,000 clones, 88% seen only once; the top ten take under 0.3%. These receptors lack a known antigen. The sequences come from unstimulated CD4+ T cells sorted from spleen or lymph node cells, collected before transplant. These receptors came from a human donor who was the organ donor for an intestinal transplant.

In DNA form, the CDR3 reads TGTGCCAGCAGCTCTCAAGAGACCCAGTACTTC. Amino acid sequence: CASSSQETQYF. The genes are TRBV5-6 and TRBJ2-5, with unresolved D. CDR3 size: 11 residues. Deletions cut 3 bases from V and 2 bases from J, with 2 bases between. CDR1 and CDR2 from the germline V gene are SGHDT and YYEEEE.

This sequence joins TRBV27 and TRBJ2-5; TRBD1 is a possible D gene (5 bases). Trimming removed 6 bases from V and 1 base from J, with 12 bases in between. The CDR3 loop spans 14 amino acids. Per germline, CDR1 MNHEY and CDR2 SMNVEV (reference sequence). The CDR3 DNA reads as TGTGCCAGCAGACCGAGACAGTTCCAAGAGACCCAGTACTTC. Encoded protein: CASRPRQFQETQYF.

This chain links TRBV6-5 with TRBJ2-1; TRBD2 is a possible D gene (7 bases). The ends were cut back, 7 bases at V and 4 bases at J, with 17 bases in the middle. CDR1 and CDR2 (germline): MNHEY, SVGAGI. This CDR3 is 15 amino acids long. The CDR3 reads CASNKGGVGYNEQFF. CDR3 nucleotides: TGTGCCAGCAACAAGGGGGGGGTGGGGTACAATGAGCAGTTCTTC.

This clone was counted a single time. CDR3 sequence: CASSNPHGGGRTYEQYF. CDR3 DNA sequence: TGTGCCAGTAGTAATCCTCACGGGGGGGGCCGAACCTACGAGCAGTACTTC. V is TRBV19 and J is TRBJ2-7, with 8 bases aligning to TRBD2. The CDR3 consists of 17 residues. J lost 2 bases, V lost 4 bases, and 13 bases had no gene match. Germline V gene sequence: CDR1 LNHDA, CDR2 SQIVND (reference sequence).

The chain combines TRBV10-3 with TRBJ2-7; 8 bases are shared with TRBD2. The CDR3 length is 16 residues. From germline, CDR1 is ENHRY and CDR2 SYGVKD. The trim removed 2 bases at V and 5 bases at J, leaving 11 bases unmatched. CDR3 nucleotide sequence: TGTGCCATCAGTGAGGGGAGGAGCGGGAGAGGGCACGAGCAGTACTTC. It yields the protein CAISEGRSGRGHEQYF.

The genes are TRBV6-1 and TRBJ1-1, with TRBD1 as a possible D gene (5 bases). Per germline, CDR1 MNHNS and CDR2 SASEGT. The CDR3 sequence is 13 residues long. Trimming took off 5 bases at V and 0 bases at J, with 7 bases between the two ends. The CDR3 protein is CASSSRVNTEAFF. The CDR3 region has the DNA TGTGCCAGCAGTTCCAGGGTGAACACTGAAGCTTTCTTT.

The rearrangement uses TRBV7-9 and TRBJ1-2, with D perhaps TRBD1 (6 bases). CDR1 SEHNR and CDR2 FQNEAQ come from the germline V gene (reference sequence). V lost 5 bases and J lost 4, with 14 bases in between. There are 14 residues in the CDR3. As DNA, the CDR3 is TGTGCCAGCAGCCAGAAGGACAGTTTCTATGGCTACACCTTC. This encodes CASSQKDSFYGYTF.

Here the CDR3 DNA reads TGTGCCAGCTCACCAAAGAGGCGGGAGGGCCCCGGGGAGCTGTTTTTT. Translating it yields CASSPKRREGPGELFF. The rearrangement joins TRBV18 to TRBJ2-2; 9 bases agree with TRBD2. This CDR3 is 16 amino acids long. Germline V gene lookup returns CDR1 KGHSH and CDR2 LQKENI. Trimming removed 2 bases from V and 6 bases from J; junction bases left unmatched: 7.

The gene calls are TRBV4-3 and TRBJ2-3, with D hard to call. The CDR3 is 13 amino acids. Trimming cost V 1 base and J 6 bases, with 8 bases left between them. Per germline, CDR1 LGHNA and CDR2 YSLEER. The CDR3 is CASSQGRWDTQYF. The CDR3 bases are TGCGCCAGCAGCCAAGGCCGGTGGGATACGCAGTATTTT.

This chain uses TRBV11-2 with TRBJ2-5; no firm D call. There are 11 residues in the CDR3. Germline CDR1 reads SGHAT; CDR2 reads FQNNGV. The V gene lost 3 bases and the J gene lost 9 bases, with 8 bases spanning the gap. The CDR3 nucleotides read TGTGCCAGCAGCTTCTCTAGAGCCCAGTACTTC. It codes for CASSFSRAQYF.

The chain links TRBV5-8 to TRBJ1-5; 8 bases map to TRBD1. V trimming: 3 bases; J trimming: 4 bases; junction bases outside the gene matches: 3. The length of the CDR3 is 14 residues. The germline gives CDR1 SGHTS, CDR2 YDEGEE. The CDR3 spells CASSSGQENQPQHF. CDR3 coding DNA: TGTGCCAGCAGCTCGGGACAGGAAAATCAGCCCCAGCATTTT.

This clone was observed a handful of times. The chain joins TRBV9 to TRBJ1-4; tentatively, D is TRBD1 (5 bases). With 4 bases removed from V and 2 bases from J, the gap between germline ends came to 12 bases. The length of the CDR3 is 15 residues. Germline assignment: CDR1 SGDLS and CDR2 YYNGEE. CDR3 sequence: CASSRGRGTNEKLFF. The CDR3 coding sequence is TGTGCCAGCAGCCGAGGGAGGGGTACTAATGAAAAACTGTTTTTT. The entire variable domain, with the rest obtained from reference TRBV9 and TRBJ1-4, is as follows: DSGVTQTPKHLITATGQRVTLRCSPRSGDLSVYWYQQSLDQGLQFLIQYYNGEERAKGNILERFSAQQFPDLHSELNLSSLELGDSALYFCASSRGRGTNEKLFFGSGTQLSVL.

This chain uses TRBV11-3 with TRBJ2-2, with D tentatively TRBD2 (6 bases). Germline CDR1 and CDR2: SGHNT and YENEEA. The CDR3 length is 14 residues. The V end was cut by 5 bases, the J end by 4 bases, with 11 bases between. CDR3 amino acids: CASSRFGGTGELFF. The CDR3 region has the DNA TGTGCCAGCAGCCGGTTCGGGGGCACCGGGGAGCTGTTTTTT.

In DNA, the CDR3 is TGTGCCAGCAGTGAATTAGGACAGGGCTTTAGCTACACCTTC. It is translated as CASSELGQGFSYTF. The V gene is TRBV25-1, the J gene TRBJ1-2, with 8 bases identical to TRBD1. From germline, CDR1 is MGHDK and CDR2 SYGVNS. Trimming at V came to 1 base and at J to 9 bases, leaving 7 bases not matched to a gene. The CDR3 loop spans 14 amino acids.

This sequence joins TRBV29-1 and TRBJ2-2, with no clear D. The V and J ends lost 7 bases and 3 bases respectively, with 6 bases between them. The length of the CDR3 is 11 residues. Germline loops: CDR1 SQVTM, CDR2 ANQGSEA. The CDR3 reads CSGGDTGELFF. CDR3 bases: TGCAGCGGCGGCGACACCGGGGAGCTGTTTTTT.

This clone was picked up one time. This chain uses TRBV5-1 with TRBJ1-4, with TRBD1 as a possible D gene (6 bases). V gave up 0 bases and J gave up 8 bases, with 14 bases separating them. The germline V gene encodes CDR1 SGHRS and CDR2 YFSETQ. The CDR3 is 15 amino acids. The CDR3 reads CASSLASTGDEKLFF. Written as DNA, the CDR3 is TGCGCCAGCAGCTTGGCCTCGACAGGCGACGAAAAACTGTTTTTT. The whole variable domain, filled in from reference TRBV5-1 and TRBJ1-4, reads KAGVTQTPRYLIKTRGQQVTLSCSPISGHRSVSWYQQTPGQGLQFLFEYFSETQRNKGNFPGRFSGRQFSNSRSEMNVSTLELGDSALYLCASSLASTGDEKLFFGSGTQLSVL.

The chain employs TRBV6-1 and TRBJ1-2; 12 positions agree with TRBD1. This CDR3 contains 15 residues. Looked up from germline, CDR1 is MNHNS and CDR2 is SASEGT. Trimming took 6 bases from V and 4 from J; bases not matched to a gene: 6. The CDR3 sequence: CASRWDRGHGYGYTF. The CDR3 DNA sequence: TGTGCCAGCAGATGGGACAGGGGGCACGGCTATGGCTACACCTTC.

V and J are TRBV9 and TRBJ2-3; 8 nucleotides line up with TRBD1. J lost 3 bases, V lost 3 bases, and 9 bases had no gene match. This CDR3 region has 16 residues. CDR1 is SGDLS and CDR2 is YYNGEE in the germline V gene. The CDR3 nucleotides read TGTGCCAGCAGCGGAGGACAGGGACGTGGTACAGATACGCAGTATTTT. Its translation: CASSGGQGRGTDTQYF. The full variable domain, in which reference TRBV9 and TRBJ2-3 provide the parts outside the CDR3, is DSGVTQTPKHLITATGQRVTLRCSPRSGDLSVYWYQQSLDQGLQFLIQYYNGEERAKGNILERFSAQQFPDLHSELNLSSLELGDSALYFCASSGGQGRGTDTQYFGPGTRLTVL.

V and J are TRBV4-1 and TRBJ1-2, with D unclear. With 1 base removed from V and 4 bases from J, the gap between germline ends came to 13 bases. The CDR3 totals 15 residues. The germline gives CDR1 MGHRA, CDR2 YSYEKL. This CDR3 reads CASSQAGPSPYGYTF. CDR3 sequence (DNA): TGCGCCAGCAGCCAAGCGGGTCCCTCCCCCTATGGCTACACCTTC.

The sample holds one count of this clone. The J gene is TRBJ1-5, the V gene TRBV5-6; 7 bases are a match to TRBD1. V gave up 3 bases and J gave up 5 bases; unmatched junction bases: 5. Germline lookup yields CDR1 SGHDT and CDR2 YYEEEE. This CDR3 spans 14 amino acids. The CDR3 nucleotides read TGTGCCAGCAGCTCGGGACAGCGACATCAGCCCCAGCATTTT. It yields the protein CASSSGQRHQPQHF.

The chain links TRBV6-1 to TRBJ2-7; D may be TRBD1 (6 bases). CDR3 length equals 17 residues. CDR1 MNHNS and CDR2 SASEGT come from the germline V gene. Trimming took 3 bases from V and 2 from J, leaving 20 bases between them. The CDR3 DNA is TGTGCCAGCAGTGACGGGACAAGGCCCTACTTTACCTACGAGCAGTACTTC. It specifies CASSDGTRPYFTYEQYF.

The V call is TRBV18, the J call TRBJ2-3; TRBD1 might be the D (5 bases). V was shortened by 3 bases and J by 3 bases, with 19 bases between the two germline ends. The CDR3 is 17 amino acids. Per the germline V gene, CDR1 is KGHSH and CDR2 is LQKENI. DNA of the CDR3: TGTGCCAGCTCACCTCGACCAGGACAACGGGTGACAGATACGCAGTATTTT. It specifies CASSPRPGQRVTDTQYF. Full variable domain (outside the CDR3, taken from reference TRBV18 and TRBJ2-3): NAGVMQNPRHLVRRRGQEARLRCSPMKGHSHVYWYRQLPEEGLKFMVYLQKENIIDESGMPKERFSAEFPKEGPSILRIQQVVRGDSAAYFCASSPRPGQRVTDTQYFGPGTRLTVL.

The chain is built from TRBV2 and TRBJ2-1; 9 bases line up with TRBD2. J lost 0 bases, V lost 6 bases, and 15 bases had no gene match. The CDR3 runs to 19 residues. Germline V gives CDR1 SNHLY, CDR2 FYNNEI. In DNA form, the CDR3 reads TGTGCCAGCAGGTCCGGGGGCGGGAGGGCAGGCCTCTCCTACAATGAGCAGTTCTTC. It codes for CASRSGGGRAGLSYNEQFF.

This rearrangement joins TRBV2 to TRBJ2-1; 13 bases are shared with TRBD2. This CDR3 has 17 amino acids. The V and J ends lost 6 bases and 5 bases, in that order; junction bases with no gene match: 10. From germline, CDR1 is SNHLY and CDR2 FYNNEI. The CDR3 is CASRPPLAGGVNNEQFF. The CDR3 DNA reads as TGTGCCAGCAGGCCCCCACTAGCGGGGGGGGTAAACAATGAGCAGTTCTTC.

This clone has a single count. The chain combines TRBV5-5 with TRBJ1-1; a possible D gene is TRBD1 (5 bases). Per germline, CDR1 SGHKS and CDR2 YYEKEE (reference sequence). CDR3 length: 15 residues. V was pared by 3 bases and J by 3 bases, with 15 bases between. CDR3 sequence (DNA): TGTGCCAGCAGCTATCGCTGGGGCAGGGACACTGAAGCTTTCTTT. Encoded protein: CASSYRWGRDTEAFF.

The J gene is TRBJ2-3, the V gene TRBV5-6; 9 positions match TRBD1. CDR3 length: 16 amino acids. The J segment lost 4 bases and the V segment lost 1 base, leaving 7 bases of the junction unmatched. Germline-derived CDR1 and CDR2 are SGHDT and YYEEEE. The CDR3 loop reads CASSLLGQGGSDTQYF. The CDR3, as DNA: TGTGCCAGCAGCTTGTTGGGACAGGGCGGGTCAGATACGCAGTATTTT. The full variable domain, rest sourced from reference TRBV5-6 and TRBJ2-3, is DAGVTQSPTHLIKTRGQQVTLRCSPKSGHDTVSWYQQALGQGPQFIFQYYEEEERQRGNFPDRFSGHQFPNYSSELNVNALLLGDSALYLCASSLLGQGGSDTQYFGPGTRLTVL.

The V call is TRBV10-3, the J call TRBJ1-5; D ambiguous. There are 13 residues in the CDR3. Germline assignment: CDR1 ENHRY and CDR2 SYGVKD. The V end lost 2 bases, the J end lost 5 bases, and 7 bases lay between the germline ends. The CDR3 DNA follows: TGTGCCATCAGTGAGGACGGGGATCAGCCCCAGCATTTT. Translation: CAISEDGDQPQHF.

The rearrangement uses TRBV2 and TRBJ2-5; the match to TRBD2 covers 15 bases. Germline lookup yields CDR1 SNHLY and CDR2 FYNNEI. This CDR3 has 16 residues. Germline trimming cut 6 bases from V and 3 bases from J; bases unmatched to any gene: 5. The CDR3 here is CASSLGLAGGEETQYF. Here the CDR3 DNA reads TGTGCCAGCAGCTTAGGACTAGCGGGAGGGGAAGAGACCCAGTACTTC.

This chain connects TRBV4-1 to TRBJ2-7; the match to TRBD2 covers 7 bases. CDR3 length: 16 residues. Unmatched junction bases numbered 6, after V lost 1 base and J lost 0 bases. Germline CDR1 is MGHRA and CDR2 is YSYEKL. The CDR3 sequence is CASSQGGGLGSYEQYF. CDR3 coding DNA: TGCGCCAGCAGCCAAGGGGGGGGATTGGGCTCCTACGAGCAGTACTTC.

This chain uses TRBV6-6 with TRBJ2-3, with TRBD2 matching 8 bases. Trimming removed 6 bases from V and 0 bases from J; junction bases left unmatched: 8. Germline CDR1 reads MNHNY; CDR2 reads SVGAGI (reference sequence). CDR3 length: 16 amino acids. This chain's CDR3 is CASSPPASGSTDTQYF. The CDR3 DNA follows: TGTGCCAGCAGCCCGCCCGCTAGCGGGAGCACAGATACGCAGTATTTT.